Listed below are T cell receptor beta chains from one sample, sequenced in a study of regulatory dendritic cells for organ transplantation. Produced via immunoSEQ multiplex PCR; TCRdb's table is partial and in-frame only. Among roughly 30,000 clones listed, about four fifths were seen once. Sample: naive CD8+ T cells from blood. These receptors were obtained from a human donor in good health. Both conserved end residues are part of each CDR3. Fields, in order: clone size, D gene, J gene, V gene, CDR3 DNA, CDR3 protein. A D gene is named only where the DNA matches it firmly. Clone size is given for some rows only: seen once, a few or many times, or a class if the clone is expanded.

abundance: .; d_gene: .; j_gene: TRBJ1-6; v_gene: TRBV10-3; CDR3nt: TGTGCCATCAGTGAGTCGAGGTCAGGGGCTTTTAATTCACCCCTCCACTTT; CDR3aa: CAISESRSGAFNSPLHF
abundance: .; d_gene: TRBD2; j_gene: TRBJ2-1; v_gene: TRBV7-3; CDR3nt: TGTGCCAGCAGCTTAAGAGGGACTAGCGGGGGGCCCAGCTCCTACAATGAGCAGTTCTTC; CDR3aa: CASSLRGTSGGPSSYNEQFF
abundance: .; d_gene: .; j_gene: TRBJ1-5; v_gene: TRBV6-6; CDR3nt: TGTGCCAGCAGTTATGGGCGCGTCGGTCTCCAGCCCCAGCATTTT; CDR3aa: CASSYGRVGLQPQHF
abundance: .; d_gene: TRBD2; j_gene: TRBJ2-3; v_gene: TRBV7-9; CDR3nt: TGTGCCAGCAGCTTCAGTAGCGGGATCACAGATACGCAGTATTTT; CDR3aa: CASSFSSGITDTQYF
abundance: .; d_gene: TRBD1; j_gene: TRBJ2-5; v_gene: TRBV5-6; CDR3nt: TGTGCCAGCAGCTTAAGGCGGACAGGGGTTCTGTGGCAAGAGACCCAGTACTTC; CDR3aa: CASSLRRTGVLWQETQYF
abundance: .; d_gene: .; j_gene: TRBJ2-2; v_gene: TRBV13; CDR3nt: TGTGCCAGCAGCTCCCTTGGCAGGGAGCTGTTTTTT; CDR3aa: CASSSLGRELFF
abundance: .; d_gene: .; j_gene: TRBJ2-1; v_gene: TRBV20-1; CDR3nt: TGCAGTTCAAGACTAGAGGGTGAGCAGTTCTTC; CDR3aa: CSSRLEGEQFF
abundance: .; d_gene: TRBD1; j_gene: TRBJ2-7; v_gene: TRBV23-1; CDR3nt: TGCGCCAGCATCCCGGGACAGGAAGCCTACGAGCAGTACTTC; CDR3aa: CASIPGQEAYEQYF
abundance: .; d_gene: .; j_gene: TRBJ2-2; v_gene: TRBV19; CDR3nt: TGTGCCAGTAGTATAAGCGGTCCCGGGGAGCTGTTTTTT; CDR3aa: CASSISGPGELFF
abundance: .; d_gene: TRBD1; j_gene: TRBJ1-1; v_gene: TRBV7-2; CDR3nt: TGTGCCAGCAGCTCCGGGACAGGGGCCCGAGGGGACACTGAAGCTTTCTTT; CDR3aa: CASSSGTGARGDTEAFF
abundance: .; d_gene: TRBD2; j_gene: TRBJ2-7; v_gene: TRBV5-1; CDR3nt: TGCGCCAGCAGCTTTGGGGGGGGGTCCTACGAGCAGTACTTC; CDR3aa: CASSFGGGSYEQYF
abundance: .; d_gene: TRBD1; j_gene: TRBJ2-7; v_gene: TRBV15; CDR3nt: TGTGCCACCAGCAGATCCGGACAGGGCGAATACGAGCAGTACTTC; CDR3aa: CATSRSGQGEYEQYF
abundance: .; d_gene: .; j_gene: TRBJ2-2; v_gene: TRBV6-6; CDR3nt: TGTGCCAGCAGTTACGAGGGCTCTAACACCGGGGAGCTGTTTTTT; CDR3aa: CASSYEGSNTGELFF
abundance: .; d_gene: .; j_gene: TRBJ1-1; v_gene: TRBV5-6; CDR3nt: TGTGCCAGCAGCTTGGCGGGGTTCACTGAAGCTTTCTTT; CDR3aa: CASSLAGFTEAFF
abundance: .; d_gene: TRBD1; j_gene: TRBJ1-1; v_gene: TRBV7-8; CDR3nt: TGTGCCAGCAGCAGACAGGGGGAGGCTGAAGCTTTCTTT; CDR3aa: CASSRQGEAEAFF
abundance: .; d_gene: .; j_gene: TRBJ1-1; v_gene: TRBV9; CDR3nt: TGTGCCAGCAGCTCCCCTGGGGGCGTAGCTTTCTTT; CDR3aa: CASSSPGGVAFF
abundance: .; d_gene: .; j_gene: TRBJ1-2; v_gene: TRBV11-2; CDR3nt: TGTGCCAGCAGCACAGAGGGTAGGAGAACGTATGGCTACACCTTC; CDR3aa: CASSTEGRRTYGYTF
abundance: .; d_gene: .; j_gene: TRBJ2-7; v_gene: TRBV7-8; CDR3nt: TGTGCCAGCAGCTTAGCCCCGTCCGCCGCGAGCTCCTACGAGCAGTACTTC; CDR3aa: CASSLAPSAASSYEQYF
abundance: .; d_gene: TRBD2; j_gene: TRBJ2-1; v_gene: TRBV9; CDR3nt: TGTGCCAGCAGCGTCGGGGGGGGTAACAATGAGCAGTTCTTC; CDR3aa: CASSVGGGNNEQFF
abundance: .; d_gene: .; j_gene: TRBJ1-5; v_gene: TRBV29-1; CDR3nt: TGCAGCGTGATAGAGCGAAGCAATCAGCCCCAGCATTTT; CDR3aa: CSVIERSNQPQHF
abundance: .; d_gene: TRBD2; j_gene: TRBJ2-3; v_gene: TRBV9; CDR3nt: TGTGCCAGCAGCGGCGATTCTATAGCGGGGGGCCGGGGAGATACGCAGTATTTT; CDR3aa: CASSGDSIAGGRGDTQYF
abundance: few; d_gene: .; j_gene: TRBJ2-7; v_gene: TRBV7-8; CDR3nt: TGTGCCAGCAGCTTATGGCCGGGCTACGAGCAGTACTTC; CDR3aa: CASSLWPGYEQYF
abundance: .; d_gene: .; j_gene: TRBJ2-3; v_gene: TRBV9; CDR3nt: TGTGCCAGCAGCGTAGATGCAGGGACAATGATCACAGATACGCAGTATTTT; CDR3aa: CASSVDAGTMITDTQYF
abundance: .; d_gene: TRBD1; j_gene: TRBJ2-3; v_gene: TRBV5-1; CDR3nt: TGCGCCAGCAGCTGGGGGGGACAGGGGGCCTCAGATACGCAGTATTTT; CDR3aa: CASSWGGQGASDTQYF
abundance: .; d_gene: .; j_gene: TRBJ2-7; v_gene: TRBV15; CDR3nt: TGTGCCACCAGCAGAGTCTCGGGGACAACCTACGAGCAGTACTTC; CDR3aa: CATSRVSGTTYEQYF
abundance: .; d_gene: TRBD2; j_gene: TRBJ2-3; v_gene: TRBV7-9; CDR3nt: TGTGCCAGCAGCTTAAGTGCGGCGGGGGGGGACACAGATACGCAGTATTTT; CDR3aa: CASSLSAAGGDTDTQYF
abundance: .; d_gene: .; j_gene: TRBJ2-2; v_gene: TRBV7-8; CDR3nt: TGTGCCAGCAGCTTGAGGGTCGGGGAGCTGTTTTTT; CDR3aa: CASSLRVGELFF
abundance: .; d_gene: TRBD1; j_gene: TRBJ1-1; v_gene: TRBV6-5; CDR3nt: TGTGCCAGCAGCCACGACAGGGGCAACACTGAAGCTTTCTTT; CDR3aa: CASSHDRGNTEAFF
abundance: .; d_gene: TRBD1; j_gene: TRBJ2-2; v_gene: TRBV14; CDR3nt: TGTGCCAGCAGCCAAGAAAAACTAAGGGGACAGGGCCCGGCGGGGGAGCTGTTTTTT; CDR3aa: CASSQEKLRGQGPAGELFF
abundance: .; d_gene: .; j_gene: TRBJ2-3; v_gene: TRBV5-8; CDR3nt: TGTGCCAGCAGCTTGGGCACGGGAGATACGCAGTATTTT; CDR3aa: CASSLGTGDTQYF
abundance: .; d_gene: .; j_gene: TRBJ2-1; v_gene: TRBV6-5; CDR3nt: TGTGCCAGCAGTTCAAACAATGAGCAGTTCTTC; CDR3aa: CASSSNNEQFF
abundance: .; d_gene: .; j_gene: TRBJ1-2; v_gene: TRBV4-3; CDR3nt: TGCGCCAGCAGCCAAGATTTTCCCGGTAGCTATGGCTACACCTTC; CDR3aa: CASSQDFPGSYGYTF
abundance: .; d_gene: .; j_gene: TRBJ1-5; v_gene: TRBV5-6; CDR3nt: TGTGCCAGCAATCAGGGGTCTGGCAATCAGCCCCAGCATTTT; CDR3aa: CASNQGSGNQPQHF
abundance: .; d_gene: .; j_gene: TRBJ2-7; v_gene: TRBV9; CDR3nt: TGTGCCAGCAGTCCCAGTGGGGGGGCCAGCTACGAGCAGTACTTC; CDR3aa: CASSPSGGASYEQYF
abundance: .; d_gene: .; j_gene: TRBJ1-2; v_gene: TRBV27; CDR3nt: TGTGCCAGCAGTTTATCGACGGGTCTCGATGGCTACACCTTC; CDR3aa: CASSLSTGLDGYTF
abundance: once; d_gene: TRBD1; j_gene: TRBJ1-2; v_gene: TRBV6-5; CDR3nt: TGTGCCAGCAGTCCGATCCAGGGGGCCCATGGCTACACCTTC; CDR3aa: CASSPIQGAHGYTF
abundance: once; d_gene: .; j_gene: TRBJ2-1; v_gene: TRBV11-3; CDR3nt: TGTGCCAGCAGCACCCGCTCTTGGGAGAGCTCCTACAATGAGCAGTTCTTC; CDR3aa: CASSTRSWESSYNEQFF
abundance: .; d_gene: .; j_gene: TRBJ2-1; v_gene: TRBV13; CDR3nt: TGTGCCAGCAGCTTAGCACGGAGGGCCGGGAATGAGCAGTTCTTC; CDR3aa: CASSLARRAGNEQFF
abundance: few; d_gene: .; j_gene: TRBJ1-6; v_gene: TRBV19; CDR3nt: TGTGCCAGTAGCCCCTATGGAGGGAAGAGTAATTCACCCCTCCACTTT; CDR3aa: CASSPYGGKSNSPLHF
abundance: .; d_gene: .; j_gene: TRBJ2-7; v_gene: TRBV7-8; CDR3nt: TGTGCCAGCAGCTTTCCCCGGGGGTGGGGATCCTCCTACGAGCAGTACTTC; CDR3aa: CASSFPRGWGSSYEQYF
abundance: .; d_gene: .; j_gene: TRBJ1-2; v_gene: TRBV7-2; CDR3nt: TGTGCCAGCAGCTTAGAAAGATCAGATACCTATGGCTACACCTTC; CDR3aa: CASSLERSDTYGYTF
abundance: few; d_gene: TRBD1; j_gene: TRBJ1-6; v_gene: TRBV7-7; CDR3nt: TGTGCCAGCAGCTCGGGTCCGGGACAGGGAGCTTCACCCCTCCACTTT; CDR3aa: CASSSGPGQGASPLHF
abundance: .; d_gene: .; j_gene: TRBJ1-5; v_gene: TRBV6-5; CDR3nt: TGTGCCAGCACAGCAGATCCGGGTCTCAATCAGCCCCAGCATTTT; CDR3aa: CASTADPGLNQPQHF
abundance: .; d_gene: .; j_gene: TRBJ1-2; v_gene: TRBV6-5; CDR3nt: TGTGCCAGCAGTCAAAATGGACTAAGCGGCTACACCTTC; CDR3aa: CASSQNGLSGYTF
abundance: .; d_gene: TRBD1; j_gene: TRBJ1-4; v_gene: TRBV6-5; CDR3nt: TGTGCCAGCAGCCCGGGACAGGGAGAGGAAAAACTGTTTTTT; CDR3aa: CASSPGQGEEKLFF
abundance: .; d_gene: .; j_gene: TRBJ2-1; v_gene: TRBV5-6; CDR3nt: TGTGCCAGCAGCCTTGGGTACGGGGTTTCCTACAATGAGCAGTTCTTC; CDR3aa: CASSLGYGVSYNEQFF
abundance: few; d_gene: .; j_gene: TRBJ1-1; v_gene: TRBV30; CDR3nt: TGTGCCTGGAGTGTCCCGCCGTGTCCGGGTGAAAACACTGAAGCTTTCTTT; CDR3aa: CAWSVPPCPGENTEAFF
abundance: once; d_gene: .; j_gene: TRBJ2-3; v_gene: TRBV2; CDR3nt: TGTGCCAGCAGCATACTAGGCCGCTTCACAGATACGCAGTATTTT; CDR3aa: CASSILGRFTDTQYF
abundance: .; d_gene: .; j_gene: TRBJ2-7; v_gene: TRBV13; CDR3nt: TGTGCCAGCAGCCAGCCAGCGGGTGAGCAGTACTTC; CDR3aa: CASSQPAGEQYF
abundance: .; d_gene: TRBD2; j_gene: TRBJ2-1; v_gene: TRBV6-1; CDR3nt: TGTGCCAGCAACCTTAGCGGGGGGGCCTATGAGCAGTTCTTC; CDR3aa: CASNLSGGAYEQFF
abundance: .; d_gene: .; j_gene: TRBJ1-5; v_gene: TRBV6-1; CDR3nt: TGTGCCAGCAGTGCCCCAGGGCATAGCAATCAGCCCCAGCATTTT; CDR3aa: CASSAPGHSNQPQHF
abundance: .; d_gene: .; j_gene: TRBJ1-3; v_gene: TRBV2; CDR3nt: TGTGCCAGCAGTCTTCGGGGGGGAAGAAACACCATATATTTT; CDR3aa: CASSLRGGRNTIYF
abundance: few; d_gene: .; j_gene: TRBJ1-5; v_gene: TRBV6-5; CDR3nt: TGTGCCAGCAGTCCTGACGGGATGAGCAATCAGCCCCAGCATTTT; CDR3aa: CASSPDGMSNQPQHF
abundance: .; d_gene: TRBD2; j_gene: TRBJ2-7; v_gene: TRBV6-5; CDR3nt: TGTGCCAGCAGTGGACTAGCTTCCCTCTACGAGCAGTACTTC; CDR3aa: CASSGLASLYEQYF
abundance: once; d_gene: TRBD2; j_gene: TRBJ2-5; v_gene: TRBV7-9; CDR3nt: TGTGCCAGCAGCTTAGGACTAGCGGGGGAGGAGACCCAGTACTTC; CDR3aa: CASSLGLAGEETQYF
abundance: .; d_gene: TRBD1; j_gene: TRBJ2-1; v_gene: TRBV7-9; CDR3nt: TGTGCCAGCAGCCCGCGACAGGGGAGCTCCTACAATGAGCAGTTCTTC; CDR3aa: CASSPRQGSSYNEQFF
abundance: .; d_gene: TRBD2; j_gene: TRBJ2-1; v_gene: TRBV4-3; CDR3nt: TGCGCCAGCAGCCAAGGGACTAGCGGACTTTACAATGAGCAGTTCTTC; CDR3aa: CASSQGTSGLYNEQFF
abundance: .; d_gene: TRBD2; j_gene: TRBJ2-1; v_gene: TRBV10-3; CDR3nt: TGTGCCATCAGTGAGCTACCTAGCGGGGGCCGGAATGAGCAGTTCTTC; CDR3aa: CAISELPSGGRNEQFF
abundance: .; d_gene: TRBD2; j_gene: TRBJ2-1; v_gene: TRBV9; CDR3nt: TGTGCCAGCAGCGTAACAAGCGGGGGGACGAATGAGCAGTTCTTC; CDR3aa: CASSVTSGGTNEQFF